This TCR beta chain came from a study of glioma-infiltrating T cells after dendritic cell vaccination. Using immunoSEQ multiplex PCR, the repertoire was profiled, and TCRdb retains in-frame clones only, with some absent. The table has tens of thousands of clones, under 90% seen once. This specimen consisted of blood, obtained before dendritic cell vaccination. The sequence was obtained from a human donor with glioblastoma.

CDR3 sequence (DNA): TGCAGCGTGAAAGAACAGTTTATCCAGCATTTT. Translating gives CSVKEQFIQHF. The chain is built from TRBV29-1 and TRBJ1-5; D not resolved. Deletions cut 6 bases from V and 12 bases from J, with 15 bases between. The CDR3 covers 11 residues. In germline, CDR1 is SQVTM, CDR2 ANQGSEA.